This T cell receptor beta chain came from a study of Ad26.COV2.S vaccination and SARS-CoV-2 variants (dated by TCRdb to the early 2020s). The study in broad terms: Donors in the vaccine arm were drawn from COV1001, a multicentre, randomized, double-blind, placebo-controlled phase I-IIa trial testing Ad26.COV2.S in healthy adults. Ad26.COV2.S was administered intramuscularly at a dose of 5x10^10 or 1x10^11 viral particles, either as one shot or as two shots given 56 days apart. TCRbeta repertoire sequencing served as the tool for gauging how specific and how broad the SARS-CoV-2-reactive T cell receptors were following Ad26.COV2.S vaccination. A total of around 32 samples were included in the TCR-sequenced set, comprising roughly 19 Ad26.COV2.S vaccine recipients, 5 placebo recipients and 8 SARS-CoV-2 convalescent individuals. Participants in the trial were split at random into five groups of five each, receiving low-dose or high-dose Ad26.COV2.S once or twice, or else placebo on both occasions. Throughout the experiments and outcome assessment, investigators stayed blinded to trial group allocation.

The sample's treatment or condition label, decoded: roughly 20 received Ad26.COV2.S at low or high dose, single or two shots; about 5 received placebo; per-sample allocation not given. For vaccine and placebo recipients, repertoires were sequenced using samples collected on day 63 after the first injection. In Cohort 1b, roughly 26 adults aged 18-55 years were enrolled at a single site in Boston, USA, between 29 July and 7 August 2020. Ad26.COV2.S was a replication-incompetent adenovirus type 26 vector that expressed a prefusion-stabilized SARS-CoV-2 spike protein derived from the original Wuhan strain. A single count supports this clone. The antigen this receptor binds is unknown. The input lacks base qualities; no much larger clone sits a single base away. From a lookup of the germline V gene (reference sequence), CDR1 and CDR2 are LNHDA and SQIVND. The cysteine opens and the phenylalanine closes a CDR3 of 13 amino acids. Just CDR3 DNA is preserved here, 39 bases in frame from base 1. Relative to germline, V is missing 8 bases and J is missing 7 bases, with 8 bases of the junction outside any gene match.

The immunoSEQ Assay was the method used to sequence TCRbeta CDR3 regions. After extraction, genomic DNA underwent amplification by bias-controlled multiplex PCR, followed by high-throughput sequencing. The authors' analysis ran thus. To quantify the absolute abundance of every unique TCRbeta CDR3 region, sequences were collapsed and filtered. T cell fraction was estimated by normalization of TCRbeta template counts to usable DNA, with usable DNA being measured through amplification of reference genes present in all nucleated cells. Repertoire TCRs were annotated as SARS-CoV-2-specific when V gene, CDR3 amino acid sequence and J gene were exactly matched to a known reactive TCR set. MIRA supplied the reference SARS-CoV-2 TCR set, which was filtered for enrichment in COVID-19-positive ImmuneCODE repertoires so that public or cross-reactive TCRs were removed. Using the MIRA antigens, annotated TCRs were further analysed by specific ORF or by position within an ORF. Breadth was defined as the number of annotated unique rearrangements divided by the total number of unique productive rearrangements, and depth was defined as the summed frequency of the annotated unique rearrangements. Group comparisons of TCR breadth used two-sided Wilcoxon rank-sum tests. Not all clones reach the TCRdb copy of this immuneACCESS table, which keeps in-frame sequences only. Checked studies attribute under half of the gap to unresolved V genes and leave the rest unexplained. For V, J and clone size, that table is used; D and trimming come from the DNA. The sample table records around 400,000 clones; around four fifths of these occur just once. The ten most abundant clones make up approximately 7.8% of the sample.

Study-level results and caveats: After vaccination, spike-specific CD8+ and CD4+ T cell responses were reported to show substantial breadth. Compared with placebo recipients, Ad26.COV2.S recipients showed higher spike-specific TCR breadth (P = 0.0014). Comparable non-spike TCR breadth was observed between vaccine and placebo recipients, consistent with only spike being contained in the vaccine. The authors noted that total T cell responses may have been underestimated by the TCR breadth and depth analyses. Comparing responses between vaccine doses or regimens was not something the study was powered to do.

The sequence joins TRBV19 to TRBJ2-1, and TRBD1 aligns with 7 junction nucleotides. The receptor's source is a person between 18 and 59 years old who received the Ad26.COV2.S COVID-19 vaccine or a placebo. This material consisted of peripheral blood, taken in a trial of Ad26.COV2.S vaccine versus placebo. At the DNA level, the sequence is TGTGCCAGTCGTGGGACAGCTCGAAATGAGCAGTTCTTC. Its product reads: CASRGTARNEQFF. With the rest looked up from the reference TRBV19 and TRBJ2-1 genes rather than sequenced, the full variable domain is DGGITQSPKYLFRKEGQNVTLSCEQNLNHDAMYWYRQDPGQGLRLIYYSQIVNDFQKGDIAEGYSVSREKKESFPLTVTSAQKNPTAFYLCASRGTARNEQFFGPGTRLTVL.